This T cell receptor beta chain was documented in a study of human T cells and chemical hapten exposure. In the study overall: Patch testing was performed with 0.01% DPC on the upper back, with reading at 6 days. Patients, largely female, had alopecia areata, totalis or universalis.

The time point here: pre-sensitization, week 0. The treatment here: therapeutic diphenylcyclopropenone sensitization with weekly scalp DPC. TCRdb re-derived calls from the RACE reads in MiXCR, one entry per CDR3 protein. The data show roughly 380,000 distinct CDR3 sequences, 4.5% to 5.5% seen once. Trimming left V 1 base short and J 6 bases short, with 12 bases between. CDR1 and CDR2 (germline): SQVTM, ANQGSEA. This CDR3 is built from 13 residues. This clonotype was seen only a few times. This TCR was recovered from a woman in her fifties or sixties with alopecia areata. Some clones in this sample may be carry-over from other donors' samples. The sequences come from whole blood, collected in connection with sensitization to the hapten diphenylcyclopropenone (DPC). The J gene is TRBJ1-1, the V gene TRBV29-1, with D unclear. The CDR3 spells CSVEVVGIPEAFF. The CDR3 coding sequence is TGCAGCGTTGAAGTGGTAGGGATCCCTGAAGCTTTCTTT. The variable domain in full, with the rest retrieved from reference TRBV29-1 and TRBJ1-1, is SAVISQKPSRDICQRGTSLTIQCQVDSQVTMMFWYRQQPGQSLTLIATANQGSEATYESGFVIDKFPISRPNLTFSTLTVSNMSPEDSSIYLCSVEVVGIPEAFFGQGTRLTVV.